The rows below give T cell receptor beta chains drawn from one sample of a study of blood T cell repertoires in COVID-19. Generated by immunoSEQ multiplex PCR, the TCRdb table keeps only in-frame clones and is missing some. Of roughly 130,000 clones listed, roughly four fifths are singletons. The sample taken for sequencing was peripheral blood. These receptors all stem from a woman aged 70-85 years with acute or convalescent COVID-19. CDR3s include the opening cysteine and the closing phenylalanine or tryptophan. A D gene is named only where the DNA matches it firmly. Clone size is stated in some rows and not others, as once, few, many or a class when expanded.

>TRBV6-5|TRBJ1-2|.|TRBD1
TGTGCCAGCAGTTACTCACCGGGACAGGGGGTGGGCGGCTACACCTTC
CASSYSPGQGVGGYTF
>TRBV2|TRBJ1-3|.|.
TGTGCCAGCAGTGTGGGGCCACCGGGAGCTGGAAACACCATATATTTT
CASSVGPPGAGNTIYF
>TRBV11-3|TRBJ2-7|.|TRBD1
TGTGCCAGCAGCTCCCGGGACAGAGAGTACGAGCAGTACTTC
CASSSRDREYEQYF
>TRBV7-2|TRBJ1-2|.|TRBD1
TGTGCCAGCAGCTATTCCGGGACAGGGGTTTTCGGCGGCTACACCTTC
CASSYSGTGVFGGYTF
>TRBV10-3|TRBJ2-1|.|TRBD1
TGTGCCATCAGTGATCTTGGACAGGGACTCTACAATGAGCAGTTCTTC
CAISDLGQGLYNEQFF
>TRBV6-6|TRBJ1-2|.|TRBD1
TGTGCCAGCAGTCCAGAGACAGGGGGCGTCTATGGCTACACCTTC
CASSPETGGVYGYTF
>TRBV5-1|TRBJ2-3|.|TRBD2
TGCGCCAGCAGCTTGGGGACTAGCGGGGGAGATACGCAGTATTTT
CASSLGTSGGDTQYF
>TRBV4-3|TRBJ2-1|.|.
TGCGCCAGCAGCCAAGCCTGGAGGGGCTCAGGGTACAATGAGCAGTTCTTC
CASSQAWRGSGYNEQFF
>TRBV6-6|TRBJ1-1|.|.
TGTGCCAGCAGTTACTCGAGGGGTTCGGGGGGTGGTGAAGCTTTCTTT
CASSYSRGSGGGEAFF
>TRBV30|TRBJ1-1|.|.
TGTGCCGGCTCCAGGGTGAACACTGAAGCTTTCTTT
CAGSRVNTEAFF
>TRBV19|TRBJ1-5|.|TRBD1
TGTGCCGGTTCCTCGACAGGGGTCAATCAGCCCCAGCATTTT
CAGSSTGVNQPQHF
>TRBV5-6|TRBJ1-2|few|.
TGTGCCAGCAGCTTGGTTGGCAGAAACTATGGCTACACCTTC
CASSLVGRNYGYTF
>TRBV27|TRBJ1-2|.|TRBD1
TGTGCCAGCAGCAAATACCTGACAGGGTCGTATGGCTACACCTTC
CASSKYLTGSYGYTF
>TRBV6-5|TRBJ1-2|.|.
TGTGCCGGTCGGACAGCCCGAAACTATGGCTACACCTTC
CAGRTARNYGYTF
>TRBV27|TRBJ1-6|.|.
TGTGCCAGCAGTTTGGCAGGGCGGCATAATTCACCCCTCCACTTT
CASSLAGRHNSPLHF
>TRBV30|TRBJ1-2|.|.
TGTGCCTGGAGCCCCGAGGGGGTAATGGGCTACACCTTC
CAWSPEGVMGYTF
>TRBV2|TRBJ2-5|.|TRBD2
TGTGCCAGCAGTGGGACTAGCGGGGGGACCCAGTACTTC
CASSGTSGGTQYF
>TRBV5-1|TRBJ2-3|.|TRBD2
TGCGCCAGCAGCCCTTGGGGTAGCGGGACCAGCACAGATACGCAGTATTTT
CASSPWGSGTSTDTQYF
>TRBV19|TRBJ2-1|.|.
TGTGCCAGTAGTAATAGGAGGGACCACAATGAGCAGTTCTTC
CASSNRRDHNEQFF
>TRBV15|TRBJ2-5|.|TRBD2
TGTGCCACCAGCAAATATCCGGGACTATCAAAGACCCAGTACTTC
CATSKYPGLSKTQYF
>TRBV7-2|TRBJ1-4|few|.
TGTGCCAGCAGCTGGACAAAGGGGAATGAAAAACTGTTTTTT
CASSWTKGNEKLFF
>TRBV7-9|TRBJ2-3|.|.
TGTGCCAGCAGCTTAGGCACCACCACTAGCACAGATACGCAGTATTTT
CASSLGTTTSTDTQYF
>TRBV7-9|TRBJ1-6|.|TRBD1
TGTGCCAGCAGCCCGGGACAGAACAATTCACCCCTCCACTTT
CASSPGQNNSPLHF
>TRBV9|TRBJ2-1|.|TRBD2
TGTGCCAGCAGCTGGAGCGGGGGGGCTAGTGATGAGCAGTTCTTC
CASSWSGGASDEQFF
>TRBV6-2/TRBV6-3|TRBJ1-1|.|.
TGTGCCAGCAGTTACGACGCCCTGGGCTTAGCTTTCTTT
CASSYDALGLAFF
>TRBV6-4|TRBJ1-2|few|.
TGTGCCAGCACCCCTGAGGCAGGGTCATACGGCTACACCTTC
CASTPEAGSYGYTF
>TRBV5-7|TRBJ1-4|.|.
TGTGCCAGCAGCTTCTACAGGGTTATGGGCAATGAAAAACTGTTTTTT
CASSFYRVMGNEKLFF
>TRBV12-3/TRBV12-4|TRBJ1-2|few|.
TGTGCCAGCAGTTCGGTTAACTATGGCTACACCTTC
CASSSVNYGYTF
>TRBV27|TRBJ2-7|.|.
TGTGCCAGCAGTTGGACAGAGTCCTACGAGCAGTACTTC
CASSWTESYEQYF
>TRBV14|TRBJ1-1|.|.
TGTGCCAGCAGCCTCAGTTCACGGGGAGACACTGAAGCTTTCTTT
CASSLSSRGDTEAFF
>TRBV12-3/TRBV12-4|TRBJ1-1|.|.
TGTGCCAGCAGACAGATGAACACTGAAGCTTTCTTT
CASRQMNTEAFF
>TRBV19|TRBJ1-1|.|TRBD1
TGTGCCAGTAACCCGGACAGGTTGAACACTGAAGCTTTCTTT
CASNPDRLNTEAFF
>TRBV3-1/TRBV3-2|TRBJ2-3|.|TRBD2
TGTGCCAGCAGCCAGAGGACTAGCGGGGGCACCTCGCAGTATTTT
CASSQRTSGGTSQYF
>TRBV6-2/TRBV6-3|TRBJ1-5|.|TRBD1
TGTGCCAGCAGTCGGGACAGGGGTAGCAATCAGCCCCAGCATTTT
CASSRDRGSNQPQHF
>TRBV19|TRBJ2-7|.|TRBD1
TGTGCCAGTAGTGATACAGGGGGCTCCTACGAGCAGTACTTC
CASSDTGGSYEQYF
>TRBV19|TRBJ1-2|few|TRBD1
TGTGCCAGTAATGGGGACCGGACAGGGGATTTCTATGGCTACACCTTC
CASNGDRTGDFYGYTF
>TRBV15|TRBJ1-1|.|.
TGTGCCACCAGCAGAGGTGGACAGATGAACACTGAAGCTTTCTTT
CATSRGGQMNTEAFF
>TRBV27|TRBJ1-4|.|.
TGTGCCAGCAGCCAATTACCTAGGCGGAATAATGAAAAACTGTTTTTT
CASSQLPRRNNEKLFF
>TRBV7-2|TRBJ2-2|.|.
TGTGCCAGCAGCCCTCTAGCAGTCGGGGAGCTGTTTTTT
CASSPLAVGELFF
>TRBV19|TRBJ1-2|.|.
TGTGCCAGTCACAAGACAGGAAAGAACTATGGCTACACCTTC
CASHKTGKNYGYTF
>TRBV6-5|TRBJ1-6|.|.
TGTGCCAGCCGTCCTGACAGTACAAATTCACCCCTCCACTTT
CASRPDSTNSPLHF
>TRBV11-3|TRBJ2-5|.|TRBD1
TGTGCCAGCAGCTTACGGGGGACAGGGCGACTCCAAGAGACCCAGTACTTC
CASSLRGTGRLQETQYF
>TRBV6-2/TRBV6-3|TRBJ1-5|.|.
TGTGCCAGCAGTGCTTCGGACCGGGGGGCCGGCAATCAGCCCCAGCATTTT
CASSASDRGAGNQPQHF
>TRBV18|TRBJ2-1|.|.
TGTGCCAGCTCACTCGATGGACAGAAGAATGAGCAGTTCTTC
CASSLDGQKNEQFF
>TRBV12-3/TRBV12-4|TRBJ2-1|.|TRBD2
TGTGCCAGCAGAATCGGGGGGGTCCCGTTCTTC
CASRIGGVPFF
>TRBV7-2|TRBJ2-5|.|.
TGTGCCAGCAGCTTACACGGGGTGACAGAGACCCAGTACTTC
CASSLHGVTETQYF
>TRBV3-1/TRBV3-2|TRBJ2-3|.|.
TGTGCCAGCAGCCAAGATATTGGGGGGAGCACAGATACGCAGTATTTT
CASSQDIGGSTDTQYF
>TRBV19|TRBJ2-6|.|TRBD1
TGTGCCAGTAGTATACCCCCTGGACAGGGGAACGTCCTGACTTTC
CASSIPPGQGNVLTF
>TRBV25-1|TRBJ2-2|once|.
TGTGCCAGCAGTGGGAGAGGGCCCAACACCGGGGAGCTGTTTTTT
CASSGRGPNTGELFF
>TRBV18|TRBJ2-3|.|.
TGTGCCAGCTCACCGCTAAATAGGGAGAGCCCGCAGTATTTT
CASSPLNRESPQYF
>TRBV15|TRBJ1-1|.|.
TGTGCCACCAGCAGGAAAGGACAGCCGAACACTGAAGCTTTCTTT
CATSRKGQPNTEAFF
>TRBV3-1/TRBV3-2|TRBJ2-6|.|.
TGTGCCAGCAGCCAACCAGGGATTGGGGCCAACGTCCTGACTTTC
CASSQPGIGANVLTF
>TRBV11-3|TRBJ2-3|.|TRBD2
TGTGCCAGCCGCCCCCGGGGGGGGTGGGGGGGCCATGGAGATACGCAGTATTTT
CASRPRGGWGGHGDTQYF
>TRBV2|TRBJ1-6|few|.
TGTGCCAGCAGTCAACATACAGGGAATTCACCCCTCCACTTT
CASSQHTGNSPLHF
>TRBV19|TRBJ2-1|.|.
TGTGCCAGTAGCCCAGGCCATAGTCGGAATGAGCAGTTCTTC
CASSPGHSRNEQFF
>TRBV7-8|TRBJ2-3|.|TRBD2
TGTGCCAGCAGCCAAACCAGCGCGGGAGCTATCGATACGCAGTATTTT
CASSQTSAGAIDTQYF
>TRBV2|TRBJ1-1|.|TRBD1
TGTGCCAGCAGTCTCCGGGACAGAACGAACACTGAAGCTTTCTTT
CASSLRDRTNTEAFF
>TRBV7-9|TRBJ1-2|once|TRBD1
TGTGCCAGCAGCTTAGGGACAGGCGGCGGCTACACCTTC
CASSLGTGGGYTF
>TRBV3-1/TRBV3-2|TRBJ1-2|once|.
TGTGCCAGCAGCCAAAACGAGAATGGCTACACCTTC
CASSQNENGYTF